Listed below are T cell receptor beta chains from one sample, sequenced in a study of cytomegalovirus exposure and HLA in healthy donors. Profiling relied on immunoSEQ multiplex PCR, and the TCRdb table lists in-frame clones only, not all of them. The data show approximately 85,000 clones, around 80% seen once. Specimen: PBMCs. The receptors come from a man aged 50-60 years in good health and CMV-seropositive. The CDR3 runs from the conserved cysteine through the conserved F or W. The D gene is left open where the match is weak. Not all rows give a size; the values are once, few, many and, for expanded clones, a class.

TRBD1,NA,TRBV7-9,TRBJ2-7,TGTGCCAGCAGCTTAGATTGGACAGGGAGTTCCTACGAGCAGTACTTC,CASSLDWTGSSYEQYF
NA,NA,TRBV7-2,TRBJ1-5,TGTGCCAGCAGCTTTTCCGGAGGGGTGGAACAGCCCCAGCATTTT,CASSFSGGVEQPQHF
TRBD1,NA,TRBV30,TRBJ2-5,TGTGCCGGTAGACAGGGCGTCCAAGAGACCCAGTACTTC,CAGRQGVQETQYF
NA,few,TRBV21-1,TRBJ2-7,TGTGCCAGCAGCAAAGCGGTCCTAGCGGGAAACTACGAGCAGTACTTC,CASSKAVLAGNYEQYF
TRBD2,NA,TRBV4-3,TRBJ2-6,TGCGCCAGCAGCCAAGGGGGCGGGGGCTCTGGGGCCAACGTCCTGACTTTC,CASSQGGGGSGANVLTF
NA,NA,TRBV11-3,TRBJ2-7,TGTGCCAGCAGCCCGGGACAGGCCGGGGGGGAGCAGTACTTC,CASSPGQAGGEQYF
NA,NA,TRBV7-9,TRBJ1-1,TGTGCCAGCAGCTTCAGCGCTGAAGCTTTCTTT,CASSFSAEAFF
TRBD1,NA,TRBV6-5,TRBJ2-7,TGTGCCAGCCGGACCACGGACAGGAACGACGAGCAGTACTTC,CASRTTDRNDEQYF
TRBD1,NA,TRBV19,TRBJ2-6,TGTGCCAGTAATCCGGACAGGGGTTCTGGGGCCAACGTCCTGACTTTC,CASNPDRGSGANVLTF
NA,many,TRBV27,TRBJ2-3,TGTGCCAGCAAGAGACGGAGTCCTAGCACAGATACGCAGTATTTT,CASKRRSPSTDTQYF
TRBD1,NA,TRBV5-1,TRBJ1-5,TGCGCCAGCAGATACACAGGGGATAGCAATCAGCCCCAGCATTTT,CASRYTGDSNQPQHF
TRBD2,NA,TRBV5-1,TRBJ2-2,TGCGCCAGCAGCTTGGTTAGCGGGTCCGAGGGGGAGCTGTTTTTT,CASSLVSGSEGELFF
TRBD2,NA,TRBV6-1,TRBJ2-3,TGTGCCAGCAGTGTCCGGGGGGGCACAGATACGCAGTATTTT,CASSVRGGTDTQYF
NA,NA,TRBV4-1,TRBJ2-1,TGCGCCAGCAGCCAAGGGAGGTTGAGGAGGATTAACAATGAGCAGTTCTTC,CASSQGRLRRINNEQFF
TRBD2,NA,TRBV4-1,TRBJ2-7,TGCGCCAGCAGCCAAGCATCTCTAGCGGGAGTCTCCGAGCAGTACTTC,CASSQASLAGVSEQYF
NA,NA,TRBV7-2,TRBJ1-2,TGTGCCAGCAGCTTAGATCTAGCCAGGTACAACTATGGCTACACCTTC,CASSLDLARYNYGYTF
NA,NA,TRBV19,TRBJ2-7,TGTGCCAGTAGTTGGGGACTTCCCGACTACGAGCAGTACTTC,CASSWGLPDYEQYF
TRBD1,NA,TRBV7-9,TRBJ2-1,TGTGCCAGCAGCCGGGACAGGTACGTCAATAAGCAGTTCTTC,CASSRDRYVNKQFF
NA,NA,TRBV5-1,TRBJ1-2,TGCGCCAGCAGCTTGTCGGAGGGGCGCGATGGCTACACCTTC,CASSLSEGRDGYTF
NA,NA,TRBV7-9,TRBJ1-1,TGTGCCAGCAGCTTAGAGCGGGCTAACACTGAAGCTTTCTTT,CASSLERANTEAFF
NA,NA,TRBV6-6,TRBJ1-4,TGTGCCAGCAGGCCATCGTTAGGAGACAATGAAAAACTGTTTTTT,CASRPSLGDNEKLFF
TRBD1,NA,TRBV30,TRBJ1-5,TGTGCCTGGAGTTTCACAGGGGGCCATCAGCCCCAGCATTTT,CAWSFTGGHQPQHF
NA,NA,TRBV7-2,TRBJ2-7,TGTGCCAGCAGCTTAGTTCAGGGGGGCTACGAGCAGTACTTC,CASSLVQGGYEQYF
NA,few,TRBV19,TRBJ2-3,TGTGCCAGTAGTATCAAGCCCCGGTCCGATACGCAGTATTTT,CASSIKPRSDTQYF
TRBD2,once,TRBV30,TRBJ2-2,TGTGCCTGGACCTCACTAGCGGGAGTCCCGAACACCGGGGAGCTGTTTTTT,CAWTSLAGVPNTGELFF